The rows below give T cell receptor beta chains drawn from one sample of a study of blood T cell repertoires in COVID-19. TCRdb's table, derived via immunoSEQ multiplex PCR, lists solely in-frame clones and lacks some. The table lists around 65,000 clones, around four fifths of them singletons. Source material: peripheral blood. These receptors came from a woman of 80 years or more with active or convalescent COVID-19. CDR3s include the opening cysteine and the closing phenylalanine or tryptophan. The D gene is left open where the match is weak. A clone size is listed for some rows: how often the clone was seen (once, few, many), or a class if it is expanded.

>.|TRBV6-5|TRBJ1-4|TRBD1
TGTGCCAGCAGCGGTTTACAGGGGCTCCCTGAAAAACTGTTTTTT
CASSGLQGLPEKLFF
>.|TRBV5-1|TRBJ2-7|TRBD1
TGCGCCAGCAGCTCCACCGGGACAGGGGATAGAAACGAGCAGTACTTC
CASSSTGTGDRNEQYF
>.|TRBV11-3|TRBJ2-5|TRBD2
TGTGCCAGCAGCTTGGGAATAGCGGGGGGCGGGGAGACCCAGTACTTC
CASSLGIAGGGETQYF
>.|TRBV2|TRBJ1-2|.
TGTGCCAGCACTTACGCGGGCGAGCATGGCTACACCTTC
CASTYAGEHGYTF
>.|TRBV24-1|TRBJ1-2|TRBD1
TGTGCCACCAGTGACCCGACAGGGCATGGCTACACCTTC
CATSDPTGHGYTF
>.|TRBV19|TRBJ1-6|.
TGTGCCAGTAGTATAGGGCAGGCCACGGGGCCCCTCCACTTT
CASSIGQATGPLHF
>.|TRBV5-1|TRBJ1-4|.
TGCGCCAGCAGCTTCGGGGGTACTGAAAAACTGTTTTTT
CASSFGGTEKLFF
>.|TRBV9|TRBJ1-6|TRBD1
TGTGCCAGCAGCCCTCAGGGGGATAATTCACCCCTCCACTTT
CASSPQGDNSPLHF
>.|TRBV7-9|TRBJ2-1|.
TGTGCCAGCAGCTTGGGGAGCTCCTACAATGAGCAGTTCTTC
CASSLGSSYNEQFF
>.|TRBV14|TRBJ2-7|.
TGTGCCAGCAGCCACGGGACTGAAGCCTACGAGCAGTACTTC
CASSHGTEAYEQYF
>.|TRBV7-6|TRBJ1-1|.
TGTGCCAGCAGCTTAGCGCCTTCAGGGCAGGAGACTGAAGCTTTCTTT
CASSLAPSGQETEAFF
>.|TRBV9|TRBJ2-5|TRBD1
TGTGCCAGCAGCGTAGTAGCCGGGACAGGGGAAGAGACCCAGTACTTC
CASSVVAGTGEETQYF
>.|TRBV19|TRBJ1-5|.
TGTGCCAGTAGTATGTGGACTTTTGATAGCAATCAGCCCCAGCATTTT
CASSMWTFDSNQPQHF
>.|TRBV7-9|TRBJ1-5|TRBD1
TGTGCCAGCAGCTCAGACAGGGGGTGGGGCAATCAGCCCCAGCATTTT
CASSSDRGWGNQPQHF
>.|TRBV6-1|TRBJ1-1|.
TGTGCCAGCAGTGAACTCCGGGGTGGAGACACTGAAGCTTTCTTT
CASSELRGGDTEAFF
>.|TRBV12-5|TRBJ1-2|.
TGTGCTAGTGGTCGCGGCGGGCGAGCACACTATGGCTACACCTTC
CASGRGGRAHYGYTF
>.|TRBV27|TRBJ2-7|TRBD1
TGTGCCAGCAGTTCCGGGACAGCATTCGAGCAGTACTTC
CASSSGTAFEQYF
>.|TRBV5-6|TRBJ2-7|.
TGTGCCAGCAGCCATTTGGGGCCCTCCTACGAGCAGTACTTC
CASSHLGPSYEQYF
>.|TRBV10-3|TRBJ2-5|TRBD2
TGTGCCATCAGTGAGCTAGCGGGGGGACAAGAGACCCAGTACTTC
CAISELAGGQETQYF
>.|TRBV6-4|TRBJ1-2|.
TGTGCCAGCAGTGAAACGGGGAACTATGGCTACACCTTC
CASSETGNYGYTF
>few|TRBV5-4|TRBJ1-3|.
TGTGCCAGCAGTACTTTAGGGGGCTCTGGAAACACCATATATTTT
CASSTLGGSGNTIYF
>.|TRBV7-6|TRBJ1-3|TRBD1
TGTGCCAGCAGCTCCCTAGGACAGGCCTCTGGAAACACCATATATTTT
CASSSLGQASGNTIYF
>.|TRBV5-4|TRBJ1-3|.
TGTGCCAGCAGCTCCTCAGGCTCTGGAAACACCATATATTTT
CASSSSGSGNTIYF
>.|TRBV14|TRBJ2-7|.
TGTGCCAGCAGCCCCGGTTACGAGCAGTACTTC
CASSPGYEQYF
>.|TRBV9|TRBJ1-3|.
TGTGCCAGCAGCCGACAGGCGGGAGAAGGAAACACCATATATTTT
CASSRQAGEGNTIYF
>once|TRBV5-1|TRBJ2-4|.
TGCGCCAGCAGCGACCAGACAGGAATAGCCAAAAACATTCAGTACTTC
CASSDQTGIAKNIQYF
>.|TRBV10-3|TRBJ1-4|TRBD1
TGTGCCATCAGTGAGTCTCTTCCTATCCGGGACAGGGCTGAAAAACTGTTTTTT
CAISESLPIRDRAEKLFF
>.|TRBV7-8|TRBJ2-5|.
TGTGCCAGCAGCACCGACAGATCCTCCTTTCAAGAGACCCAGTACTTC
CASSTDRSSFQETQYF
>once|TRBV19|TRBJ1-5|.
TGTGCCAGTAGTATTACGTTGGCAGGGGGCAATCAGCCCCAGCATTTT
CASSITLAGGNQPQHF
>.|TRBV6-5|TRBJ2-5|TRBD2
TGTGCCAGCAGTTATAGCGGGGGGGCAGGAGAGACCCAGTACTTC
CASSYSGGAGETQYF
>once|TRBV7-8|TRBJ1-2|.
TGTGCCAGCAGCTTAGGTAGCACCTATGGCTACACCTTC
CASSLGSTYGYTF
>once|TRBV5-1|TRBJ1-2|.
TGCGCCAGCAGCTTGGGATCGGGAGGGATTAACTATGGCTACACCTTC
CASSLGSGGINYGYTF
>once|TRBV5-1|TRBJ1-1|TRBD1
TGCGCCAGCAGCCCACAGGGGAGAGGCACTGAAGCTTTCTTT
CASSPQGRGTEAFF
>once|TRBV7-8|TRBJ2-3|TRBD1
TGTGCCAGCAGCTTTTACGGGACAGTTAGCACAGATACGCAGTATTTT
CASSFYGTVSTDTQYF
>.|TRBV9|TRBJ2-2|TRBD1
TGTGCCAGCAGAAAAACAGGGGATTACACCGGGGAGCTGTTTTTT
CASRKTGDYTGELFF
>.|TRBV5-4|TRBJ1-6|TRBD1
TGTGCCAGCAGCTCCGGACAGGGACGAAATTCACCCCTCCACTTT
CASSSGQGRNSPLHF
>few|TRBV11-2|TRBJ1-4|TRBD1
TGTGCCAGCAGCTTCAGAGGACAGGGGTTAGAAAAACTGTTTTTT
CASSFRGQGLEKLFF
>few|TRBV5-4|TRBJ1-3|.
TGTGCCAGCAGCTTAGATCAGGGGCCGTCCGGAAACACCATATATTTT
CASSLDQGPSGNTIYF
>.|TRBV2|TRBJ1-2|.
TGTGCCAGCAGTGTGGAAGGGGCTGGTTATGGCTACACCTTC
CASSVEGAGYGYTF
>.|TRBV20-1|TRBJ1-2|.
TGCAGTGCAAGCGAGGTCTATGGCTACACCTTC
CSASEVYGYTF
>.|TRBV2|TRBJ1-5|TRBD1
TGTGCCAGCAGAGAATTCCAGGGGGGTTTTAGCAATCAGCCCCAGCATTTT
CASREFQGGFSNQPQHF
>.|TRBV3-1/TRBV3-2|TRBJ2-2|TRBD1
TGTGCCAGCAGCCAATTGCCAGGGGGCTACACCGGGGAGCTGTTTTTT
CASSQLPGGYTGELFF
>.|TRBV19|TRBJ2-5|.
TGTGCCAGTAGTACCCTAGTCGCTGAGACCCAGTACTTC
CASSTLVAETQYF
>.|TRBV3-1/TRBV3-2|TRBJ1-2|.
TGTGCCAGCAGCCAAGTGGCCGGGAACTATGGCTACACCTTC
CASSQVAGNYGYTF
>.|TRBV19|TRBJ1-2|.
TGTGCCAGTAGTGAAGACAGGAATGCTAACTATGGCTACACCTTC
CASSEDRNANYGYTF
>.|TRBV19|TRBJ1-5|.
TGTGCCAGTAGTATAGGGGCAGACGGGCCCCAGCATTTT
CASSIGADGPQHF
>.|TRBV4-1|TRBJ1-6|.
TGCGCCAGCAGCCAAGTCGATGAGGGCCGGGTCCCCCTCCACTTT
CASSQVDEGRVPLHF
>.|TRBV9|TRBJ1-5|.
TGTGCCAGCAGCTCAGGACTGTCCAATCAGCCCCAGCATTTT
CASSSGLSNQPQHF
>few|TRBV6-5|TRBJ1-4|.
TGTGCCAGCAGTTACTCGTGTCGGAGGGTAAGGGAAAAACTGTTTTTT
CASSYSCRRVREKLFF
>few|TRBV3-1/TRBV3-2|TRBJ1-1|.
TGTGCCAGCAGCCAGGGGGTTGACAGGATTTTT
CASSQGVDRIF
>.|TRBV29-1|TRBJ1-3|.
TGCAGCATCTTATCGGGATCTGGAAACACCATATATTTT
CSILSGSGNTIYF
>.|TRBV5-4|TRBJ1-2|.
TGTGCCAGCAGCCTGTTTAGCGGTGACTATGGCTACACCTTC
CASSLFSGDYGYTF
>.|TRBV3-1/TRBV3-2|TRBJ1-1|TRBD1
TGTGCCAGCAGAATCCAGGGGGTTAACACTGAAGCTTTCTTT
CASRIQGVNTEAFF
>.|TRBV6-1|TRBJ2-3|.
TGTGCCAGCAGTGAATCACAGGTGATGGATACGCAGTATTTT
CASSESQVMDTQYF
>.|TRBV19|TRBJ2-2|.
TGTGCCAGTAGTATCCGAGCGCCGATGAACACCGGGGAGCTATTTTTT
CASSIRAPMNTGELFF